The T cell receptor beta chain under discussion was sequenced for a study of shared clonotypes between healthy human individuals. Study-wide points: Compared with clonotypes that all four donors shared, non-shared clonotypes had lower generation probabilities.

This CDR3 spans 16 amino acids. Germline V CDR1 and CDR2: SGDLS, YYNGEE. The V end was cut by 0 bases, the J end by 7 bases, with 16 bases between. The input for sorted-subset replicate PCRs was approximately 210 ng DNA, about 30,000 T cell genomes. Assay used: immunoSEQ multiplex PCR; TCRdb lists only in-frame clones, some missing. The sample lists about 980,000 clones; 60% to 85% were seen once. As to this clone: Its target is unknown.

Sequences were obtained from memory CD4+ T cells sorted from blood. Subset given: CD45RA-negative fraction. V usage is TRBV9 and J usage is TRBJ2-2; D is possibly TRBD1 (5 bases). The TCR was taken from a man younger than 30 in good health. This CDR3 reads CASSVGGSRLVGELFF. For the CDR3, the DNA is TGTGCCAGCAGCGTAGGGGGCAGCCGCTTGGTCGGGGAGCTGTTTTTT.